These 21 T cell receptor beta chains originate from one sample sequenced in a study of blood T cell repertoires in COVID-19. Produced via immunoSEQ multiplex PCR; TCRdb's table is partial and in-frame only. Altogether some 220,000 clones are present, approximately 80% being singletons, with the ten largest covering 9.5% to 15%. Sample: peripheral blood. These receptors all come from a human donor in a cohort sampled during active COVID-19.

This clone was found once. The chain couples TRBV15 to TRBJ2-1; TRBD2 aligns across 11 bases. Losses at the gene ends were 3 bases for V and 8 bases for J; bases not matched to a gene: 9. Germline values: CDR1 LNHNV, CDR2 YYDKDF (reference sequence). The CDR3 runs to 16 residues. The CDR3 protein is CATSRGVASGRHEQFF. CDR3 sequence (DNA): TGTGCCACCAGCAGGGGGGTGGCTAGCGGGAGGCATGAGCAGTTCTTC.

This clone appeared a single time. The V and J genes are TRBV19 and TRBJ2-3; weak D call: TRBD2 (6 bases). The CDR3 extends over 13 amino acids. Trimming stripped 3 bases from V and 5 bases from J, with 9 bases between. Per the germline V gene, CDR1 is LNHDA and CDR2 is SQIVND (reference sequence). The CDR3 reads CASSIGGGDTQYF. The CDR3 DNA is TGTGCCAGTAGTATCGGGGGAGGAGATACGCAGTATTTT.

V is TRBV6-5 and J is TRBJ1-2, with D maybe TRBD1 (5 bases). CDR3 size: 13 residues. The germline V gene encodes CDR1 MNHEY and CDR2 SVGAGI. V shed 6 bases and J shed 5 bases, with 13 bases lying between them. The CDR3: CASRVKEGYGYTF. For the CDR3, the DNA is TGTGCCAGCAGAGTGAAGGAGGGGTATGGCTACACCTTC.

The chain links TRBV3-1 (or the pseudogene TRBV3-2) to TRBJ2-1; TRBD2 agrees at 8 bases. The V gene's germline CDR1 is LGHDT and CDR2 YNNKEL (reference sequence). The CDR3 is 12 amino acids. Trimming at V came to 4 bases and at J to 10 bases, leaving 3 bases not matched to a gene. As DNA, the CDR3 is TGTGCCAGCAGCCGTAGCGGGACGGAGCAGTTCTTC. It encodes CASSRSGTEQFF.

The gene calls are TRBV5-1 and TRBJ2-3, with 7 bases lining up with TRBD1. This CDR3 is built from 16 residues. J was trimmed by 2 bases and V by 4 bases; bases with no gene match: 10. Germline lookup yields CDR1 SGHRS and CDR2 YFSETQ. CDR3 region: CASSRGQSPFTDTQYF. As DNA, the CDR3 is TGCGCCAGCAGCCGGGGACAGTCCCCCTTCACAGATACGCAGTATTTT.

V usage is TRBV28 and J usage is TRBJ1-2; TRBD1 aligns across 7 bases. The CDR3 loop spans 16 amino acids. The V gene's germline CDR1 is MDHEN and CDR2 SYDVKM. J lost 1 base, V lost 3 bases, and 8 bases had no gene match. In DNA, the CDR3 is TGTGCCAGCAGTTTGGGTGACAGGGCAAGTAACTATGGCTACACCTTC. It is translated as CASSLGDRASNYGYTF.

The V gene is TRBV28, the J gene TRBJ1-4; 8 bases align to TRBD1. The V gene end was trimmed by 5 bases and the J gene end by 8 bases; junction bases not matched to a gene: 13. CDR1 is MDHEN, CDR2 SYDVKM, per germline. This CDR3 is 16 amino acids long. The CDR3 nucleotides are TGTGCCAGCAGTCCCACTGGACAGGGAGAGGAGGAAAAACTGTTTTTT. Protein: CASSPTGQGEEEKLFF.

The genes are TRBV10-1 and TRBJ2-2, with 13 bases matching TRBD2. CDR1 WNHNN and CDR2 SYGVQD come from the germline V gene (reference sequence). V was clipped by 5 bases and J by 7 bases; unmatched bases: 7. The CDR3 runs 16 residues. CDR3 sequence (DNA): TGCGCCAGCAGTATTGGACTAGCGGGAGAGGTCGGGGAGCTGTTTTTT. This codes for CASSIGLAGEVGELFF.

The chain joins TRBV5-4 to TRBJ2-2, with a tentative D call TRBD2 (7 bases). Between the trimmed V and J ends, which lost 0 bases and 4 bases, there was a span of 10 bases. In germline, CDR1 is SGHNT, CDR2 YYREEE (reference sequence). CDR3 length: 15 residues. CDR3: CASSLGGGGTGELFF. The CDR3 DNA reads as TGTGCCAGCAGCTTGGGGGGAGGGGGCACCGGGGAGCTGTTTTTT.

Ten or more counts support this clone. V and J are TRBV7-9 and TRBJ1-1; no clear D. V lost 3 bases and J lost 4, with 15 bases in between. Germline lookup yields CDR1 SEHNR and CDR2 FQNEAQ (reference sequence). The CDR3 is made up of 15 amino acids. The CDR3 is CASSFRGSPTTEAFF. The CDR3 coding sequence is TGTGCCAGCAGCTTTAGAGGGAGCCCCACCACTGAAGCTTTCTTT.

The J gene is TRBJ2-1, the V gene TRBV7-9; 11 bases are shared with TRBD2. The V and J ends lost 6 bases and 3 bases, in that order; junction bases with no gene match: 4. The germline gives CDR1 SEHNR, CDR2 FQNEAQ (reference sequence). This CDR3 region has 15 residues. The DNA for the CDR3 is TGTGCCAGCAGGCGAACTAGCGGGGGCTACAATGAGCAGTTCTTC. Protein product: CASRRTSGGYNEQFF. The full variable domain, rest sourced from reference TRBV7-9 and TRBJ2-1, is DTGVSQNPRHKITKRGQNVTFRCDPISEHNRLYWYRQTLGQGPEFLTYFQNEAQLEKSRLLSDRFSAERPKGSFSTLEIQRTEQGDSAMYLCASRRTSGGYNEQFFGPGTRLTVL.

This clone was seen only once. The rearrangement joins TRBV19 to TRBJ2-3, with no clear D. The CDR3 has 13 residues. Germline CDR1 reads LNHDA; CDR2 reads SQIVND (reference sequence). Trimming took off 3 bases at V and 4 bases at J, with 8 bases between the two ends. This chain's CDR3 is CASSIHQADTQYF. The CDR3 nucleotides are TGTGCCAGTAGTATTCACCAGGCAGATACGCAGTATTTT.

The rearrangement joins TRBV7-8 to TRBJ2-7; D possibly corresponds to TRBD1 (6 bases). The CDR3 length is 14 residues. CDR1 and CDR2 (germline): SGHVS, FQNEAQ. V was clipped by 6 bases and J by 0 bases, with 12 bases between them. The CDR3 sequence: CASSRDRTSYEQYF. The CDR3 DNA sequence: TGTGCCAGCAGTCGCGACAGGACCTCCTACGAGCAGTACTTC.

This clone is a singleton in its sample. This rearrangement joins TRBV10-3 to TRBJ2-1; D ambiguous. The CDR3 sequence is 12 residues long. Trimming stripped 4 bases from V and 7 bases from J, with 8 bases between. The germline V gene encodes CDR1 ENHRY and CDR2 SYGVKD. CDR3 DNA: TGTGCCATCAGTGCGGAGTTTAATGAGCAGTTCTTC. It codes for CAISAEFNEQFF.

The V and J genes are TRBV28 and TRBJ2-1; 8 bases are a match to TRBD1. Unmatched junction bases numbered 11, after V lost 3 bases and J lost 1 base. The length of the CDR3 is 18 residues. Germline V gives CDR1 MDHEN, CDR2 SYDVKM. CDR3 loop: CASSFLLQGAKSYNEQFF. The CDR3 DNA is TGTGCCAGCAGTTTTCTACTGCAGGGGGCTAAATCCTACAATGAGCAGTTCTTC.

The chain uses TRBV7-2 and TRBJ2-2, with 8 bases fitting TRBD1. The V gene end was trimmed by 8 bases and the J gene end by 4 bases; junction bases not matched to a gene: 6. The germline CDR1 and CDR2 sequences are SGHTA and FQGNSA. The CDR3 runs to 14 residues. The CDR3 loop is CASPRQGSTGELFF. DNA for the CDR3: TGTGCCAGCCCTAGACAGGGGAGCACCGGGGAGCTGTTTTTT.

The CDR3 loop is CASSLGGTFSYEQYF. CDR3 nucleotides: TGTGCCAGCAGCTTGGGAGGGACTTTTTCCTACGAGCAGTACTTC. The chain has TRBV5-6 and TRBJ2-7; D is perhaps TRBD2 (6 bases). Germline V gives CDR1 SGHDT, CDR2 YYEEEE. The V end lost 0 bases, the J end lost 1 base, and 11 bases lay between the germline ends. This CDR3 is 15 amino acids long.

J is TRBJ2-1 and V is TRBV24-1; the D is unclear. Trimming left V 9 bases short and J 3 bases short, with 11 bases between. The CDR3 extends over 13 amino acids. Per the germline V gene, CDR1 is KGHDR and CDR2 is SFDVKD. The CDR3 coding sequence is TGTGCCACCCCGAGGTCTCTCTACAATGAGCAGTTCTTC. This codes for CATPRSLYNEQFF.

The V gene is TRBV28, the J gene TRBJ1-2; the match to TRBD1 covers 10 bases. The CDR3 is made up of 16 amino acids. Losses at the gene ends were 2 bases for V and 4 bases for J; bases not matched to a gene: 7. The germline gives CDR1 MDHEN, CDR2 SYDVKM. CDR3 bases: TGTGCCAGCAGTTTACCGTGGACAGGGGGGACCTATGGCTACACCTTC. The encoded protein is CASSLPWTGGTYGYTF.

The V and J genes are TRBV13 and TRBJ2-1; no clear D. The CDR3 is 12 amino acids. V lost 5 bases to trimming and J lost 5 bases, with 7 bases between them. Per the germline V gene, CDR1 is PRHDT and CDR2 is FYEKMQ (reference sequence). CDR3 DNA sequence: TGTGCCAGCAGCCAAGGAGACAATGAGCAGTTCTTC. This sequence encodes CASSQGDNEQFF.

The V gene is TRBV6-5, the J gene TRBJ2-3; TRBD1 agrees at 9 bases. CDR1 is MNHEY, CDR2 SVGAGI, per germline. The CDR3 contains 14 residues. The CDR3 DNA follows: TGTGCGCATCGGGGACAGGGTACCCCAGATACGCAGTATTTT. Protein: CAHRGQGTPDTQYF.